A selection of T cell receptor beta chains follows, all from one sample in a study of T cell repertoires in cytomegalovirus infection. Each CDR3 protein is one row after TCRdb ran MiXCR on the reads. Among more than 400,000 distinct CDR3 sequences listed, more than 20% were seen once. The sample taken for sequencing was PBMCs. These receptor sequences come from a human donor in good health (CMV status not recorded). Some clones in this sample may be carry-over from other donors' samples. Each CDR3 is given without its conserved first and last residue.

v_gene,j_gene,CDR3aa
TRBV27,TRBJ1-1,ASIGWGNTEAF
TRBV7-9,TRBJ2-1,ASSLGSGWSSYNEQF
TRBV5-6,TRBJ2-1,ASSLYPEGGYNEQF
TRBV30,TRBJ1-3,AWSFPGQMGNTIY
TRBV28,TRBJ2-1,ASSPGWTSLPLSEQF
TRBV20-1,TRBJ2-2,SARDPAIAGGGLTGELF
TRBV7-2,TRBJ1-1,ASARQGDTEAF
TRBV7-2,TRBJ1-2,ASSSSRDRVGANYGYT
TRBV5-1,TRBJ2-1,ASSLGRGENEQF
TRBV28,TRBJ2-7,ASSFFGLAGGTEQY
TRBV4-1,TRBJ1-5,ASSQTSTGIQPQH
TRBV20-1,TRBJ2-5,SAREAGLQETQY
TRBV6-2/TRBV6-3,TRBJ1-1,ASTGTLNTEAF
TRBV18,TRBJ1-2,ASSPLGTEINYGYT
TRBV4-3,TRBJ2-1,ASSQPGDNEQF
TRBV12-3/TRBV12-4,TRBJ1-2,ASRGTGEGYT
TRBV28,TRBJ1-1,ASSLAGAKSTEAF
TRBV20-1,TRBJ2-3,SARGDGLAGRSGTDTQY
TRBV6-1,TRBJ1-4,ASRAPGGNEKLF
TRBV7-2,TRBJ1-3,ASTGASGNTIY
TRBV6-5,TRBJ2-6,ASSYSPGPISGANVLT
TRBV20-1,TRBJ1-2,SARDQGRLSYGYT
TRBV7-6,TRBJ2-1,ASSLEVTRSGRINEQF
TRBV19,TRBJ1-3,ASSPLGPGNTIY
TRBV7-2,TRBJ1-1,ASSLFRELATEAF
TRBV11-2,TRBJ2-5,ASSLITGSETQY
TRBV29-1,TRBJ1-1,SVASLQIEAF
TRBV7-2,TRBJ1-2,ASSPGAQGYGYT
TRBV29-1,TRBJ2-1,SVEDRLVTGDEQF